The 3 T cell receptor beta chains listed next were all sequenced from one sample in a study of T cell repertoires in cytomegalovirus infection. TCRdb reanalysed the reads using MiXCR and keeps one entry per CDR3 protein. The repertoire holds some 800,000 distinct CDR3 sequences, with roughly 29% as singletons. These receptors have no identified antigens. Source: cultured CD8+ T cells from PBMCs, taken from culture after CMV antigen stimulation. The receptors were gathered from a human donor in good health (CMV status not recorded). Some clones in this sample may be carry-over from other donors' samples.

Points on this clonotype: A much larger clone differs from this one at a single base, so this may be a read error. The J gene is TRBJ1-5, the V gene TRBV4-3; D not resolved. The CDR3 spans 17 residues. Germline V gene sequence: CDR1 LGHNA, CDR2 YSLEER. V dropped 0 bases and J dropped 1 base, with 13 bases sitting between them. CDR3 sequence (DNA): TGCGCCAGCAGCCAAGAATATCCACCCCAAAGCAATCAGCCCCAGCATTTT. It codes for CASSQEYPPQSNQPQHF.

V gene TRBV4-3 combines with J gene TRBJ2-1; TRBD2 matches 8 bases. With 2 bases clipped from V and 7 bases from J, the junction kept 16 bases outside the gene matches. Germline assignment: CDR1 LGHNA and CDR2 YSLEER. CDR3 size: 18 residues. CDR3 loop: CASSQTRGGGAWGNEQFF. Here the CDR3 DNA reads TGCGCCAGCAGCCAAACCCGGGGGGGGGGGGCTTGGGGGAATGAGCAGTTCTTC.

This CDR3 is CASSLATGITEAFF. The DNA of the CDR3 is TGTGCCAGCAGCTTAGCCACCGGGATCACTGAAGCTTTCTTT. The chain employs TRBV7-8 and TRBJ1-1; D not certain. The CDR3 sequence is 14 residues long. Germline loops: CDR1 SGHVS, CDR2 FQNEAQ. The V end was cut by 0 bases, the J end by 4 bases, with 9 bases between.